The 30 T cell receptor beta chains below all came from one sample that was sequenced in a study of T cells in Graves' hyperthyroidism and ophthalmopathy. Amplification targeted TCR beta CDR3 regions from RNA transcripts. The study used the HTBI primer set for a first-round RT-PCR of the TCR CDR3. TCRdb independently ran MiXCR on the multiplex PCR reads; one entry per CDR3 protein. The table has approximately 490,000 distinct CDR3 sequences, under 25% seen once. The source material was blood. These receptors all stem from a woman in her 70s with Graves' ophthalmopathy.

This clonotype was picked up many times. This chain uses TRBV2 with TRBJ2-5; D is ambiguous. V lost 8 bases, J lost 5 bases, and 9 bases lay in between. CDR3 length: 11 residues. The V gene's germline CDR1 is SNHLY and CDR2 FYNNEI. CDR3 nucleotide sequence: TGTGCCAGCCGCCGGCGGGAGACCCAGTACTTC. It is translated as CASRRRETQYF.

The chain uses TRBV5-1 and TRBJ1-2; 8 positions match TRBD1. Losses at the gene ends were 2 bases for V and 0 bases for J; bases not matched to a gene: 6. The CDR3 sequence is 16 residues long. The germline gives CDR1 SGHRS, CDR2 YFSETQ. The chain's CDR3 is CASSFLTQGANYGYTF. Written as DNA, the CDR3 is TGCGCCAGCAGCTTCCTCACACAGGGGGCTAACTATGGCTACACCTTC.

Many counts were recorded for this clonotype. The CDR3 bases are TGTGCCTGCAGCTCGAGGGGGCGCAATCAGCCCCAGCATTTT. It specifies CACSSRGRNQPQHF. The chain combines TRBV30 with TRBJ1-5, with 7 positions matching TRBD1. V was clipped by 6 bases and J by 2 bases; unmatched bases: 7. This CDR3 has 14 residues. Germline V gene lookup returns CDR1 GTSNPN and CDR2 SVGIG (reference sequence).

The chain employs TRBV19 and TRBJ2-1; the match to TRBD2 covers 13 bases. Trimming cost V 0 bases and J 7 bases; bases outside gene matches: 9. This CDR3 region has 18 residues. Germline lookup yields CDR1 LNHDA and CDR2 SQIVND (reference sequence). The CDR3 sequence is CASSIEFVGLAGDNEQFF. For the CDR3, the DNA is TGTGCCAGTAGTATAGAGTTCGTCGGACTAGCGGGAGATAATGAGCAGTTCTTC.

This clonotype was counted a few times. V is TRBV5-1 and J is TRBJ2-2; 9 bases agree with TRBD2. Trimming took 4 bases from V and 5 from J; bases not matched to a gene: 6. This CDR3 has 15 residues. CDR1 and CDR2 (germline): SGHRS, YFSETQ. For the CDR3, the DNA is TGCGCCAGCAGCGGGAGACTAGCGGTAACCGGGGAGCTGTTTTTT. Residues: CASSGRLAVTGELFF.

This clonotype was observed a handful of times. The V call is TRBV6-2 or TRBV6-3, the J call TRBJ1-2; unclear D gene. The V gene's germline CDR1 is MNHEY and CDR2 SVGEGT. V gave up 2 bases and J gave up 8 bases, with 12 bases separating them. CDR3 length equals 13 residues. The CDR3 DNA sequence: TGTGCCAGCAGTTACGGCACCCTCGGGGGCTACACCTTC. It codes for CASSYGTLGGYTF.

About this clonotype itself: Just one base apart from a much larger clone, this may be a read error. DNA for the CDR3: TGTGCCAGCAGTTCTCACAGAAACATAATGAACACTGGAGCTTTCTTT. Translating gives CASSSHRNIMNTGAFF. This chain joins TRBV28 and TRBJ1-1; no definite D call. This CDR3 has 16 amino acids. Germline loops: CDR1 MDHEN, CDR2 SYDVKM.

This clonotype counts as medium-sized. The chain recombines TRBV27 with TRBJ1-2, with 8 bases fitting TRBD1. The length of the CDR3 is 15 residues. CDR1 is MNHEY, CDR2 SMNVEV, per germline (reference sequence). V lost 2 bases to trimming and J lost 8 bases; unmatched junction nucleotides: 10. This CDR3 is CASSLTQGAMKGYTF. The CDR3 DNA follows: TGTGCCAGCAGTTTAACGCAGGGGGCTATGAAGGGCTACACCTTC.

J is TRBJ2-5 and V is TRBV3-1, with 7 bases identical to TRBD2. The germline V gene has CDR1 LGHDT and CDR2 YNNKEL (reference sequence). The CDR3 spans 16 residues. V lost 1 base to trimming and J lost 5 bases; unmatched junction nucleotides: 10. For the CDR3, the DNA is TGTGCCAGCAGCCAAGGCGGGGGTGGGACTGAGGAGACCCAGTACTTC. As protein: CASSQGGGGTEETQYF.

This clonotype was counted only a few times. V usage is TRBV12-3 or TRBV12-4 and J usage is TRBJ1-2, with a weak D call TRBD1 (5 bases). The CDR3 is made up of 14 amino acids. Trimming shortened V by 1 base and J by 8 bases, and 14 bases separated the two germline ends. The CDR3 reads CASSLGAGGVGYTF. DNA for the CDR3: TGTGCCAGCAGTTTAGGGGCGGGAGGGGTAGGCTACACCTTC.

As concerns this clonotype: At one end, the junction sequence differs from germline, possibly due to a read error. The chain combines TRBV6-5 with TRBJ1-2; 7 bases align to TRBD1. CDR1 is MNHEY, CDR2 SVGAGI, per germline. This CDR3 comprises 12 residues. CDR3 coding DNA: TGCGCCAGCAGTTGGGACAGTACTAGCTACACCTTC. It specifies CASSWDSTSYTF.

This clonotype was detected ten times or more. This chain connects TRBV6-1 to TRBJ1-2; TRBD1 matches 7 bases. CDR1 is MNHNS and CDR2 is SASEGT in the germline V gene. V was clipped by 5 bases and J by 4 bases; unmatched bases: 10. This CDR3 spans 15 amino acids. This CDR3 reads CASSTGTGVSYGYTF. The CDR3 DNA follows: TGTGCCAGCAGTACGGGAACAGGGGTCAGCTATGGCTACACCTTC.

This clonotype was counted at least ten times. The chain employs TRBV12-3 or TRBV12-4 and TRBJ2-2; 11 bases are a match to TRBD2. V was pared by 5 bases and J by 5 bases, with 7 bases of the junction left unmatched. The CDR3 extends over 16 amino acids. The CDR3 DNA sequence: TGTGCCAGCAGTCATAGACTAGCGGGGACTACCGGGGAGCTGTTTTTT. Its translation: CASSHRLAGTTGELFF.

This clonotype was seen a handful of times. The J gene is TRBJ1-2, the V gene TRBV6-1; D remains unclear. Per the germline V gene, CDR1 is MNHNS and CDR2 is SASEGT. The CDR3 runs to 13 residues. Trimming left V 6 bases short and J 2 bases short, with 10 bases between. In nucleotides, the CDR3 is TGTGCCAGCAGACGAGACACCAACTATGGCTACACCTTC. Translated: CASRRDTNYGYTF.

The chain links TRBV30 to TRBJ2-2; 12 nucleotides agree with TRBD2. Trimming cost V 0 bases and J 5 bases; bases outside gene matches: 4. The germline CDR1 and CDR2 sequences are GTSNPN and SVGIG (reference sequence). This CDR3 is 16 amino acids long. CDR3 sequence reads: CAWSVLAGGGTGELFF. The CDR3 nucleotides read TGTGCCTGGAGTGTCCTAGCGGGAGGGGGAACCGGGGAGCTGTTTTTT.

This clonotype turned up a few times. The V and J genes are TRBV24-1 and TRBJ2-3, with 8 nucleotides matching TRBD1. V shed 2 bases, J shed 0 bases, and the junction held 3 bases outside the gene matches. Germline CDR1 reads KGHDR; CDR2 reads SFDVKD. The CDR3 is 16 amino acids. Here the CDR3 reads CATSDWRDRSTDTQYF. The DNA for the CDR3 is TGTGCCACCAGTGATTGGAGGGACAGGAGCACAGATACGCAGTATTTT.

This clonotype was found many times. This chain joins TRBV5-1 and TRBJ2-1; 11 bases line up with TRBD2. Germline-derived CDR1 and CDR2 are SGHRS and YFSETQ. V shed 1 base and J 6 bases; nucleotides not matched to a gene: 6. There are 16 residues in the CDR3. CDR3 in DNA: TGCGCCAGCAGCTTGATTACTAGCGGGAGTAGCAATGAGCAGTTCTTC. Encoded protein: CASSLITSGSSNEQFF.

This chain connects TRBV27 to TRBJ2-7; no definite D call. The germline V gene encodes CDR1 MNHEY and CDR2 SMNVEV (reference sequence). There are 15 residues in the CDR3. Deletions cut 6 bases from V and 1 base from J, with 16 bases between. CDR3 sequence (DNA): TGTGCCAGCAGCCGTTCCCAGACGAGATCCTACGAGCAGTACTTC. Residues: CASSRSQTRSYEQYF.

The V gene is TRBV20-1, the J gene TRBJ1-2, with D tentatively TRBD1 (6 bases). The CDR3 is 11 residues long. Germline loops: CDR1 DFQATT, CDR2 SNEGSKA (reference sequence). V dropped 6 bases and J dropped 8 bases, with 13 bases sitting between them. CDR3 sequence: CSAQGPGGYTF. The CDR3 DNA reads TGCAGTGCACAGGGCCCAGGAGGCTACACCTTC.

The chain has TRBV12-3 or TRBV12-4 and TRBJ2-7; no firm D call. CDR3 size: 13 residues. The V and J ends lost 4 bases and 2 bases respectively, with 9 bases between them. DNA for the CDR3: TGTGCCAGCAGTTACCAAGGGCCCTACGAGCAGTACTTC. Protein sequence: CASSYQGPYEQYF.

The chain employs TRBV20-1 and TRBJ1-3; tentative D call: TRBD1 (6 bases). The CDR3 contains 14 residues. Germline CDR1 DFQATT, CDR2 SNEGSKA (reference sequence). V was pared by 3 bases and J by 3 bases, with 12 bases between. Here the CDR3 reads CSASRGVNGNTIYF. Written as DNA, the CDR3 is TGCAGTGCTAGTAGGGGGGTAAATGGAAACACCATATATTTT.

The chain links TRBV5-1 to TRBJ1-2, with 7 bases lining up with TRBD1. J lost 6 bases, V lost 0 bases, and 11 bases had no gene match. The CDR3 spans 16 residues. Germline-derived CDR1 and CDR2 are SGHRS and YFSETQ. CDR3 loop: CASSLAGMKGTDGYTF. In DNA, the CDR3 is TGCGCCAGCAGCTTGGCCGGAATGAAGGGGACAGATGGCTACACCTTC.

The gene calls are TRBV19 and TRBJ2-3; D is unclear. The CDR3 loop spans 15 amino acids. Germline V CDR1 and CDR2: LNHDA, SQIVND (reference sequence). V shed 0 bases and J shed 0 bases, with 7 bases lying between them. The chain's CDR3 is CASSIDLGSTDTQYF. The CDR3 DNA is TGTGCCAGTAGTATAGATCTGGGGAGCACAGATACGCAGTATTTT.

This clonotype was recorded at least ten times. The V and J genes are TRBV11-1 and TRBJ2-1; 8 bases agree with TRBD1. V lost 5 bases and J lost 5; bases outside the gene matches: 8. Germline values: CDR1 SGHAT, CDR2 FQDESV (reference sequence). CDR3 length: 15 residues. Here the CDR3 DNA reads TGTGCCAGCAGCGCACAGGGGGGATTAAACAATGAGCAGTTCTTC. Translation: CASSAQGGLNNEQFF. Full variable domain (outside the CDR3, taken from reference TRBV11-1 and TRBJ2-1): EAEVAQSPRYKITEKSQAVAFWCDPISGHATLYWYRQILGQGPELLVQFQDESVVDDSQLPKDRFSAERLKGVDSTLKIQPAELGDSAMYLCASSAQGGLNNEQFFGPGTRLTVL.

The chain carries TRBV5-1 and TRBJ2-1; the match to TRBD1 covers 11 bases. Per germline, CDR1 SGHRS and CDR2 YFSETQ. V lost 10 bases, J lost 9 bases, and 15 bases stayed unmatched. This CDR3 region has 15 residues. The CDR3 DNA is TGCGCCGCCAAAATCGGACAGGGGGCGTCTGGTGAGCAGTTCTTC. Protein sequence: CAAKIGQGASGEQFF.

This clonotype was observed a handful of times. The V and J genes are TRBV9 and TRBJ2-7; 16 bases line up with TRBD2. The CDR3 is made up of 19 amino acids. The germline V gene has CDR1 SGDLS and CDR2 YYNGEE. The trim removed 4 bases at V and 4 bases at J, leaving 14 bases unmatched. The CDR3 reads CASSLGLAGGSPPLYEQYF. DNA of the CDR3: TGTGCCAGCAGCTTGGGACTAGCGGGAGGGTCCCCCCCTCTATACGAGCAGTACTTC.

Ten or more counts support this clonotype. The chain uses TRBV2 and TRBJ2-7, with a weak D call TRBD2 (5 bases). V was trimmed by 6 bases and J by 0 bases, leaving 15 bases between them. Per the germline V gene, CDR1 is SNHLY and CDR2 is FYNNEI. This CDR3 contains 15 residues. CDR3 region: CASRGLQRTSYEQYF. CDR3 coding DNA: TGTGCCAGCAGGGGGTTGCAGCGGACCTCCTACGAGCAGTACTTC.

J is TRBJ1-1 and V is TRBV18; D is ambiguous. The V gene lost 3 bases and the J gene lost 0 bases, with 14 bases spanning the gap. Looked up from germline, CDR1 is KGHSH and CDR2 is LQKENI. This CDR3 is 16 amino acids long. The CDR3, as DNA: TGTGCCAGCTCACCTAGGTCCCTCACTCTGAACACTGAAGCTTTCTTT. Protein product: CASSPRSLTLNTEAFF.

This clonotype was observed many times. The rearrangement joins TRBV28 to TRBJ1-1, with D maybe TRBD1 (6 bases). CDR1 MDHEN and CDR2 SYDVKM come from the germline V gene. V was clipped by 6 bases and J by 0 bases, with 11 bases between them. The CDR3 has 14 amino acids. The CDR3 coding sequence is TGTGCCAGCAGGAGGGGACACCTGAACACTGAAGCTTTCTTT. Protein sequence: CASRRGHLNTEAFF.

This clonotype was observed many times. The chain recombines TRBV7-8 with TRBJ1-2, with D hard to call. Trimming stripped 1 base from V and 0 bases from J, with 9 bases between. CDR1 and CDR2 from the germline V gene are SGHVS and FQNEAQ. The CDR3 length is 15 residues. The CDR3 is CASSLEDAANYGYTF. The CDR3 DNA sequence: TGTGCCAGCAGCTTAGAAGACGCCGCTAACTATGGCTACACCTTC.